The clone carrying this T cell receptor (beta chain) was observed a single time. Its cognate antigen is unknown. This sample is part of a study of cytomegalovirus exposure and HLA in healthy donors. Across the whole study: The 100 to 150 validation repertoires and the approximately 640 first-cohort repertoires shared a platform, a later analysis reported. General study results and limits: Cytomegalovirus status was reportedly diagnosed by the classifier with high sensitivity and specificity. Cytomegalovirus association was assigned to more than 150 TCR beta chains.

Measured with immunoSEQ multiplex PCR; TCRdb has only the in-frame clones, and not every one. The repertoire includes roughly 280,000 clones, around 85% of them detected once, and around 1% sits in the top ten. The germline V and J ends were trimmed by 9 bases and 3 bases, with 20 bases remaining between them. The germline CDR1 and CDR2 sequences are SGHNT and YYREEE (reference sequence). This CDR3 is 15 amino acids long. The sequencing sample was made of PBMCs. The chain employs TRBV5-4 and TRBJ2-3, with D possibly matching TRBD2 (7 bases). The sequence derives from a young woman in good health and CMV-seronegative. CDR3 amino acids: CAIQVNGGPTDTQYF. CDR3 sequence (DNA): TGTGCCATCCAGGTGAACGGGGGGCCGACAGATACGCAGTATTTT. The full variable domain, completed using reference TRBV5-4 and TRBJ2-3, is ETGVTQSPTHLIKTRGQQVTLRCSSQSGHNTVSWYQQALGQGPQFIFQYYREEENGRGNFPPRFSGLQFPNYSSELNVNALELDDSALYLCAIQVNGGPTDTQYFGPGTRLTVL.